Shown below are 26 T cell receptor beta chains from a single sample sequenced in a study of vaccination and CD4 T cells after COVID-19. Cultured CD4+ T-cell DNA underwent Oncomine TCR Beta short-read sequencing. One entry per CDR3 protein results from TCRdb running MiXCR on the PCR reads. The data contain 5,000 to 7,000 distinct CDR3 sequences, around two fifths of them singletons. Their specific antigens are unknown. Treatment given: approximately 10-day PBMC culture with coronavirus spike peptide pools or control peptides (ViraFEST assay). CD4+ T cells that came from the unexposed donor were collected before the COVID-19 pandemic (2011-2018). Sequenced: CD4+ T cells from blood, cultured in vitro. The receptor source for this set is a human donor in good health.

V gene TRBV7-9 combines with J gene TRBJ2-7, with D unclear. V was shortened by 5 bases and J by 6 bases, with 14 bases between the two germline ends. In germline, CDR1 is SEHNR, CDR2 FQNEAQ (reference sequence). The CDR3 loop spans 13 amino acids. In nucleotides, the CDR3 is TGTGCCAGCAGCCCGCCACGGATCCCCGAGCAGTACTTC. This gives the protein CASSPPRIPEQYF.

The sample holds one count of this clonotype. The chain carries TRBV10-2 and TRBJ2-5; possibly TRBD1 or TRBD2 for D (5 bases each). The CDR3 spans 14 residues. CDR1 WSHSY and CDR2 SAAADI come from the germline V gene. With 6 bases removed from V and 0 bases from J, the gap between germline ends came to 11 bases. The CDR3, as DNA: TGCGCCAGCAGATATCGGGACGACCAAGAGACCCAGTACTTC. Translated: CASRYRDDQETQYF.

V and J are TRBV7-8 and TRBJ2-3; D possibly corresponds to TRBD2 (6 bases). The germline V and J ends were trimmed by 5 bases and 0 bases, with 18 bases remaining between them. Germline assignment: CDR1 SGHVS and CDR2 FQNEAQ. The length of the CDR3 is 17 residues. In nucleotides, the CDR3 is TGTGCCAGCAGCATCGGACTAACCCGCGGGAGCACAGATACGCAGTATTTT. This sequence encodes CASSIGLTRGSTDTQYF.

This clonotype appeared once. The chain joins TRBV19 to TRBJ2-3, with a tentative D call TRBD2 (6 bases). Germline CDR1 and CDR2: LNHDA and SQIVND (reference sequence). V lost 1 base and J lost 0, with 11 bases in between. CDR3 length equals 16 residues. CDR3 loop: CASSIAAGSSTDTQYF. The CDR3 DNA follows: TGTGCCAGTAGTATAGCGGCGGGGTCCAGCACAGATACGCAGTATTTT.

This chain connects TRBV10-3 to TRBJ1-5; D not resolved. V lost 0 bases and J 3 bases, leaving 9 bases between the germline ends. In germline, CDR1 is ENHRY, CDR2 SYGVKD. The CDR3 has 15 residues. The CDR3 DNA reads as TGTGCCATCAGTGAGTCCGGTGGGAACAATCAGCCCCAGCATTTT. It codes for CAISESGGNNQPQHF.

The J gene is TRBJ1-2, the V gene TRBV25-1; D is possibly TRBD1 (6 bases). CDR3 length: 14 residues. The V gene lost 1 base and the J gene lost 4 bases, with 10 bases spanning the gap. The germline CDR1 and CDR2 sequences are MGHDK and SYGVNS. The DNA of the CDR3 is TGTGCCAGCAGTGAATCGGGGGGGGCCTATGGCTACACCTTC. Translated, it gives CASSESGGAYGYTF.

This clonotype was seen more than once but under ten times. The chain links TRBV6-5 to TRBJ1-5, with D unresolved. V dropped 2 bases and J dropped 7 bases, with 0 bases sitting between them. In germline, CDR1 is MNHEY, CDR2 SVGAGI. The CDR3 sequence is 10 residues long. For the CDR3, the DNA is TGTGCCAGCAGTTACCAGCCCCAGCATTTT. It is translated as CASSYQPQHF.

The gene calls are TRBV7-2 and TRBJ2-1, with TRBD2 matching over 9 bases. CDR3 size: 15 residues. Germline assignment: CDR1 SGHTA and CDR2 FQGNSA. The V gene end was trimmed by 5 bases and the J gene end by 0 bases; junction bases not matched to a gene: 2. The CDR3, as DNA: TGTGCCAGCAGCATTAGCGGGGGCTCCTACAATGAGCAGTTCTTC. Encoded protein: CASSISGGSYNEQFF.

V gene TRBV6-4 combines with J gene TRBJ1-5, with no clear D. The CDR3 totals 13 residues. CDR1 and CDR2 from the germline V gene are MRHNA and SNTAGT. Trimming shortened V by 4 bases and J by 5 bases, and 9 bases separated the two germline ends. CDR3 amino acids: CASSVGEDQPQHF. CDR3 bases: TGTGCCAGCAGTGTTGGCGAGGATCAGCCCCAGCATTTT.

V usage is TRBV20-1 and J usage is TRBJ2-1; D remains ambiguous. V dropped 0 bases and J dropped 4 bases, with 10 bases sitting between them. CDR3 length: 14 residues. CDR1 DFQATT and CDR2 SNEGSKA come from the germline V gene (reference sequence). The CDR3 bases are TGCAGTGCTAGAGATCGGGCCACTTACAATGAGCAGTTCTTC. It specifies CSARDRATYNEQFF.

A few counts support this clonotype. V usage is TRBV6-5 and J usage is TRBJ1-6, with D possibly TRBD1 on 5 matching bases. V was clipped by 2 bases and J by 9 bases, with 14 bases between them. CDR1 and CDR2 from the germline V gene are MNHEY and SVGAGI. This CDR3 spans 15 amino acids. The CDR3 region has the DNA TGTGCCAGCAGTTACAGGCAGGGTTCAAGTTCACCCCTCCACTTT. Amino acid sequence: CASSYRQGSSSPLHF.

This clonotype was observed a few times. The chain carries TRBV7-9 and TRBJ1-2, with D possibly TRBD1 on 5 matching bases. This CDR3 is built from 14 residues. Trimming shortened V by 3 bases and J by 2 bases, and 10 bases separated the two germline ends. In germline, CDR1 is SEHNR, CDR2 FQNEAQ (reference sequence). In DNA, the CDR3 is TGTGCCAGCAGCTTCGAGGGGCTAAACTATGGCTACACCTTC. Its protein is CASSFEGLNYGYTF.

In DNA, the CDR3 is TGTGCCAGCAGGATACGACAGAACACCGGGGAGCTGTTTTTT. This codes for CASRIRQNTGELFF. V and J are TRBV2 and TRBJ2-2; D unresolved. V lost 6 bases to trimming and J lost 1 base, with 9 bases between them. CDR1 is SNHLY, CDR2 FYNNEI, per germline. This CDR3 spans 14 amino acids.

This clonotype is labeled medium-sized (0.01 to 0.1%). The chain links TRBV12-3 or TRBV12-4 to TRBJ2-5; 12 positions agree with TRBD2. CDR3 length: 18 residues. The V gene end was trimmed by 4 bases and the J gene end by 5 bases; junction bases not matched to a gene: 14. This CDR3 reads CASSSTWGLAGGLETQYF. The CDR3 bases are TGTGCCAGCAGTTCCACCTGGGGTCTAGCGGGGGGGCTCGAGACCCAGTACTTC.

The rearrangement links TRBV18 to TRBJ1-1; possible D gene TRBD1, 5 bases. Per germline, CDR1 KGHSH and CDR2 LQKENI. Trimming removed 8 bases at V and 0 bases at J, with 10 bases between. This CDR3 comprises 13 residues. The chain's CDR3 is CASRGGMNTEAFF. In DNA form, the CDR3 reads TGTGCCAGCCGCGGGGGGATGAACACTGAAGCTTTCTTT.

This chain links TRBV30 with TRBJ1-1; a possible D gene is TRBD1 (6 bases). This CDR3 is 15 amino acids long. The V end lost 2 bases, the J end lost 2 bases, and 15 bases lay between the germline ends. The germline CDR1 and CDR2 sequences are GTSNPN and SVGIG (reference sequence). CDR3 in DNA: TGTGCCTGGAGTATCCAACAGGGTCCCAACACTGAAGCTTTCTTT. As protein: CAWSIQQGPNTEAFF.

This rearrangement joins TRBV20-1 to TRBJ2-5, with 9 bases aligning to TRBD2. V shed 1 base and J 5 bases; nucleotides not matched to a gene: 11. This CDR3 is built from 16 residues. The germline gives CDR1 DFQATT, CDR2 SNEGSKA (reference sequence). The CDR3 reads CSARVIASGARETQYF. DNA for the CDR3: TGCAGTGCTAGAGTAATTGCTAGCGGGGCCCGGGAGACCCAGTACTTC.

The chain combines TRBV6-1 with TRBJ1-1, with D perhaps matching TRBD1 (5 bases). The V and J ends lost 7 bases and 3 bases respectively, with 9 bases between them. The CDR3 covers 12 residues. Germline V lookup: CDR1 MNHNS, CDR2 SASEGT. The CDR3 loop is CASKTGDTEAFF. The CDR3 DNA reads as TGTGCCAGCAAGACGGGGGACACTGAAGCTTTCTTT.

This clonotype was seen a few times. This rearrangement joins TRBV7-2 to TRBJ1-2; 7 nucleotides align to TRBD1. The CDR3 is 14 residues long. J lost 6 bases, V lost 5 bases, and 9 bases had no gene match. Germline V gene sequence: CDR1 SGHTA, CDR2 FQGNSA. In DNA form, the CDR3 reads TGTGCCAGCAGCGATCGGACAGGTCTAAATGGCTACACCTTC. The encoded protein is CASSDRTGLNGYTF.

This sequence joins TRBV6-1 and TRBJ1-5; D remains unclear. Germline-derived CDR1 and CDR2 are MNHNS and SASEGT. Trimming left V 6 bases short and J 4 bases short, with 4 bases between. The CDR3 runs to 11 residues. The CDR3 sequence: CASRENQPQHF. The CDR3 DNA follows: TGTGCCAGCAGGGAAAATCAGCCCCAGCATTTT.

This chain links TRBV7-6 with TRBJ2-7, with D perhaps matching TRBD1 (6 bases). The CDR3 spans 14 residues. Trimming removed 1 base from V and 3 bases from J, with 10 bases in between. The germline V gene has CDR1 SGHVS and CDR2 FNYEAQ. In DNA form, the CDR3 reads TGTGCCAGCAGCTTAGAAGGGGGTAGCTACGAGCAGTACTTC. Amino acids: CASSLEGGSYEQYF.

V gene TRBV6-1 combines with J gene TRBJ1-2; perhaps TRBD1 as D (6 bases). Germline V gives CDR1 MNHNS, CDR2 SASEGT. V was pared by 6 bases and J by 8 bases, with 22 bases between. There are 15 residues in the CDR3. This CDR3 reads CASSIQFRGYEGYTF. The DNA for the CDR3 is TGTGCCAGCAGCATCCAATTTAGGGGGTATGAAGGCTACACCTTC.

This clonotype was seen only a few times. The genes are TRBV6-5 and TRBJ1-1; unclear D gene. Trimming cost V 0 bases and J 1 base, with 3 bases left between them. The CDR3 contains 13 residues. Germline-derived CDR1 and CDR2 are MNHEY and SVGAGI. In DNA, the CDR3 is TGTGCCAGCAGTTACTCGAGGAACACTGAAGCTTTCTTT. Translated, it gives CASSYSRNTEAFF.

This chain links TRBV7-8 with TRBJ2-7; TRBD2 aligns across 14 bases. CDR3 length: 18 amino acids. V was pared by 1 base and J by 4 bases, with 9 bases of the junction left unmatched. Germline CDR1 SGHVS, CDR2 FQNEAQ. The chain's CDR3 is CASSLDTSGTSGGYEQYF. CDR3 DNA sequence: TGTGCCAGCAGCTTAGACACTTCCGGGACTAGCGGGGGATACGAGCAGTACTTC. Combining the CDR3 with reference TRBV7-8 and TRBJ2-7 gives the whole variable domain GAGVSQSPRYKVAKRGQDVALRCDPISGHVSLFWYQQALGQGPEFLTYFQNEAQLDKSGLPSDRFFAERPEGSVSTLKIQRTQQEDSAVYLCASSLDTSGTSGGYEQYFGPGTRLTVT.

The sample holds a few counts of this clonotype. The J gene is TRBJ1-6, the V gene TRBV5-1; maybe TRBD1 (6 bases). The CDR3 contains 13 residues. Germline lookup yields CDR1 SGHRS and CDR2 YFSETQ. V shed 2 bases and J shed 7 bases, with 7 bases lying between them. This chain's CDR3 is CASSFRGNSPLHF. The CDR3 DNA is TGCGCCAGCAGCTTCAGGGGCAATTCACCCCTCCACTTT.

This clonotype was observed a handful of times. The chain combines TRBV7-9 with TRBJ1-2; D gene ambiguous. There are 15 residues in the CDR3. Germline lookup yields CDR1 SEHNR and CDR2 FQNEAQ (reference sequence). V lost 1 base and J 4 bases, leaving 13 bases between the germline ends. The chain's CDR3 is CASSLVGSVVYGYTF. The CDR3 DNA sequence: TGTGCCAGCAGCTTAGTGGGCAGCGTAGTCTATGGCTACACCTTC.